This TCR beta chain originates from a study of shared clonotypes between healthy human individuals. Produced via immunoSEQ multiplex PCR; TCRdb's table is partial and in-frame only. The table includes 650,000 to 800,000 clones, roughly 72% detected once. This clonotype originated in a woman younger than 45 in good health. The sequenced sample consisted of memory CD4+ T cells sorted from blood. As for subset: CD45RA-negative fraction.

The CDR3 spells CASSLQVLKGTEAFF. The CDR3 bases are TGTGCCAGCAGCTTGCAGGTGCTGAAGGGCACTGAAGCTTTCTTT. The chain employs TRBV5-8 and TRBJ1-1; D gene ambiguous. The V end was cut by 1 base, the J end by 4 bases, with 14 bases between. Germline V gene sequence: CDR1 SGHTS, CDR2 YDEGEE. This CDR3 contains 15 residues.